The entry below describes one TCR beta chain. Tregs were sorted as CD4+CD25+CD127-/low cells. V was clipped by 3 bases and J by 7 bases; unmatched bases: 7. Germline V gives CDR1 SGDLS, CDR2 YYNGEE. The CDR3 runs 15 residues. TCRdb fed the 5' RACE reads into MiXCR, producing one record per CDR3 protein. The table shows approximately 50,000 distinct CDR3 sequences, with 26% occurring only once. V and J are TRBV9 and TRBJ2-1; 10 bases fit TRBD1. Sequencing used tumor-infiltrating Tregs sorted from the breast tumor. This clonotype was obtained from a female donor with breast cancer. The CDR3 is CASSGGTGEGNEQFF. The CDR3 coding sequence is TGTGCCAGCAGCGGGGGGACAGGGGAGGGAAATGAGCAGTTCTTC.